This T cell receptor (beta chain) stems from a study of CD8 T cells in Susac syndrome. RNA amounts of 0.5 to 1 ug underwent reverse transcription with random hexamers. A single record per CDR3 protein comes from TCRdb applying MiXCR to the immunoSEQ multiplex PCR reads. Of some 300,000 distinct CDR3 sequences in the sample, approximately 91% were seen once. The study used treatment-naive patients who had stable or active relapsing-remitting disease as multiple sclerosis controls. The count of this clonotype is one. Sequencing was done on a sample of CD8+ T cells from PBMCs. The TCR was taken from a human donor with multiple sclerosis.

The CDR3 sequence is CASRGDRRTQYF. In DNA form, the CDR3 reads TGTGCCAGCAGGGGTGACCGACGTACGCAGTATTTT. This rearrangement joins TRBV11-2 to TRBJ2-3; D is unclear. The germline V and J ends were trimmed by 6 bases and 8 bases, with 12 bases remaining between them. Germline CDR1 is SGHAT and CDR2 is FQNNGV. The CDR3 contains 12 residues. Full variable domain (rest looked up from reference TRBV11-2 and TRBJ2-3): EAGVAQSPRYKIIEKRQSVAFWCNPISGHATLYWYQQILGQGPKLLIQFQNNGVVDDSQLPKDRFSAERLKGVDSTLKIQPAKLEDSAVYLCASRGDRRTQYFGPGTRLTVL.